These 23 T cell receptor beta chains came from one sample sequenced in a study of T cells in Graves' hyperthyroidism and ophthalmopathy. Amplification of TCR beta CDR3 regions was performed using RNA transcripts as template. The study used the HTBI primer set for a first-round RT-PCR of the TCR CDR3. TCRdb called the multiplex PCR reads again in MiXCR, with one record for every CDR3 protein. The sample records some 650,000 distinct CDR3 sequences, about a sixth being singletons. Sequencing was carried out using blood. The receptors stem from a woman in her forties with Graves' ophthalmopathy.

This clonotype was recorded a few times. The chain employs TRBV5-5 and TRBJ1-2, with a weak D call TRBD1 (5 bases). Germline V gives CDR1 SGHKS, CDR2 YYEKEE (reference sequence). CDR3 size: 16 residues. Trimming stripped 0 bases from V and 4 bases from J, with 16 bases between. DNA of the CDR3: TGTGCCAGCAGCTTGGATGGCAGGGTCACTCTCTATGGCTACACCTTC. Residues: CASSLDGRVTLYGYTF. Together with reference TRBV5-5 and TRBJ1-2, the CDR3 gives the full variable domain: DAGVTQSPTHLIKTRGQQVTLRCSPISGHKSVSWYQQVLGQGPQFIFQYYEKEERGRGNFPDRFSARQFPNYSSELNVNALLLGDSALYLCASSLDGRVTLYGYTFGSGTRLTVV.

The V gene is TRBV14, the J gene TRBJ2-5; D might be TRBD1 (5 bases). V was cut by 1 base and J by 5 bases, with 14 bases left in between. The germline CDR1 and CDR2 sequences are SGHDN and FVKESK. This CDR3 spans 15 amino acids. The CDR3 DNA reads TGTGCCAGCAGCCAAGGCATGGGGCTGGAGGAGACCCAGTACTTC. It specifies CASSQGMGLEETQYF.

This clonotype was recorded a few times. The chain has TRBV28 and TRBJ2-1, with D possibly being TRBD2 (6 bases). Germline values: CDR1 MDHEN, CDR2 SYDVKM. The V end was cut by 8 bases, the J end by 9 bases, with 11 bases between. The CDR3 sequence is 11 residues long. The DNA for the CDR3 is TGTGCCAGCCTTAGCGGCCTTGAGCAGTTCTTC. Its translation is CASLSGLEQFF. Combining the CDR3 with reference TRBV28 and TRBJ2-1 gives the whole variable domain DVKVTQSSRYLVKRTGEKVFLECVQDMDHENMFWYRQDPGLGLRLIYFSYDVKMKEKGDIPEGYSVSREKKERFSLILESASTNQTSMYLCASLSGLEQFFGPGTRLTVL.

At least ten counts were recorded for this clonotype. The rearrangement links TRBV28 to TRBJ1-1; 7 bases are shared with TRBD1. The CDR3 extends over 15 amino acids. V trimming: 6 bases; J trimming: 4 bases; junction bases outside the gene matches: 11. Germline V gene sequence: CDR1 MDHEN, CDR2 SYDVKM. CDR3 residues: CASRPGSQGGTEAFF. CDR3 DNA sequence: TGTGCCAGCAGGCCAGGAAGCCAGGGGGGCACTGAAGCTTTCTTT.

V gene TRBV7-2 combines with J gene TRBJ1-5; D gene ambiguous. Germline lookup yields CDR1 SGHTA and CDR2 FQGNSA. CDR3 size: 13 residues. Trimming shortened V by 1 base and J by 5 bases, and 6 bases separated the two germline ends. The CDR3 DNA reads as TGTGCCAGCAGCTTAGTGGTATATCAGCCCCAGCATTTT. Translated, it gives CASSLVVYQPQHF.

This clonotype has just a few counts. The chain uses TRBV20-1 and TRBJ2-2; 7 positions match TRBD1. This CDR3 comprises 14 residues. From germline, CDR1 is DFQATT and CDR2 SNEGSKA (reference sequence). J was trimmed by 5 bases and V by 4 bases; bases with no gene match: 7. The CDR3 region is CSAMGQLGTGELFF. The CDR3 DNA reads TGCAGTGCTATGGGACAGCTGGGGACCGGGGAGCTGTTTTTT.

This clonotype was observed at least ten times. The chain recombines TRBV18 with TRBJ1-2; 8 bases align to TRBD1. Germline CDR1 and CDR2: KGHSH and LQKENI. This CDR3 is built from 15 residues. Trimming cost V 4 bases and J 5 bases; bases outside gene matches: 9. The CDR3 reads CASSRDRGVDYGYTF. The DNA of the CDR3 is TGTGCCAGCTCACGAGACAGGGGTGTCGATTATGGCTACACCTTC.

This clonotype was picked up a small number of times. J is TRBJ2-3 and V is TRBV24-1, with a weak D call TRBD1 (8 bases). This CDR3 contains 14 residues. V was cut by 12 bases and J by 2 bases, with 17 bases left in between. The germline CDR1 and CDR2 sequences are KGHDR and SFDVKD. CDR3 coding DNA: TGTGCCTCCCGACAGGGGAGGGACACAGATACGCAGTATTTT. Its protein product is CASRQGRDTDTQYF.

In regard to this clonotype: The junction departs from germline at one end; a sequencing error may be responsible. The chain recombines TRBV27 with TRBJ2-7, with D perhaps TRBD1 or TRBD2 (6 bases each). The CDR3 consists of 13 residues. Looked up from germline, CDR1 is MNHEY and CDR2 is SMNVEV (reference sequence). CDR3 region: CASSTLGGLERYF. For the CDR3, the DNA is TGTGCCAGCAGCACCTTAGGGGGGCTCGAGCGGTACTTC.

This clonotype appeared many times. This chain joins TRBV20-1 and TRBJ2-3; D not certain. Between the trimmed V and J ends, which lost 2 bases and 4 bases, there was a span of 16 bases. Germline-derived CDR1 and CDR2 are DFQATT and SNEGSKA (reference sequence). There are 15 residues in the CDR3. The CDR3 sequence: CSARSPWGSSDTQYF. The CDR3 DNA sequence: TGCAGTGCTAGATCCCCATGGGGTAGCTCAGATACGCAGTATTTT.

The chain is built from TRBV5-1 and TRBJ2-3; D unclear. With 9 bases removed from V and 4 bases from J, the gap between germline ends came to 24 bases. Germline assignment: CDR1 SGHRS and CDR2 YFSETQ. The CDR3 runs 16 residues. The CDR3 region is CATGPGGRMGADTQYF. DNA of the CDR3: TGCGCCACCGGACCGGGTGGGCGCATGGGCGCAGATACGCAGTATTTT.

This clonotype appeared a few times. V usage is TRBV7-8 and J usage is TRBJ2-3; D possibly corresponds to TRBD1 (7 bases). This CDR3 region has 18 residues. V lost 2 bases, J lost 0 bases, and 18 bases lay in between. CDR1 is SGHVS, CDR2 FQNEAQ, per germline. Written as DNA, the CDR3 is TGTGCCAGCAGCTTACAACCGCCAGGGGGAGGAAGCACAGATACGCAGTATTTT. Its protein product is CASSLQPPGGGSTDTQYF.

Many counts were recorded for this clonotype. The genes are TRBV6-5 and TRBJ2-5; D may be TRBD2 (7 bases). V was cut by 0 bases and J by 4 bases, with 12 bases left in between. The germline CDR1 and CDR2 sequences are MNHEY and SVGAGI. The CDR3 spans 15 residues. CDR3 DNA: TGTGCCAGCAGTTACTCGGGGGGGGGGGCAGAGACCCAGTACTTC. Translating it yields CASSYSGGGAETQYF.

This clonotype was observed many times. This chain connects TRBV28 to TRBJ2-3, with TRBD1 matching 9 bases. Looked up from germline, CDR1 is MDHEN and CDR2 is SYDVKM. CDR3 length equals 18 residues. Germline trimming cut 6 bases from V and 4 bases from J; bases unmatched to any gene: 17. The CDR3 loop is CASSRRRDRDGHADTQYF. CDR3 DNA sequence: TGTGCCAGCAGCCGTAGGAGGGACAGGGATGGTCACGCAGATACGCAGTATTTT.

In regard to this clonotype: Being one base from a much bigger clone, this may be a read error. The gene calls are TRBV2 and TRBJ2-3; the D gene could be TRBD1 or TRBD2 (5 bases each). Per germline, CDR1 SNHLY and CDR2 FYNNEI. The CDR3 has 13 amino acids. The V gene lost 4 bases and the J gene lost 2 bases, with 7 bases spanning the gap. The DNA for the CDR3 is TGTGCCAGCAGTGGGGGGAACACAGATACGCAGTATTTT. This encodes CASSGGNTDTQYF.

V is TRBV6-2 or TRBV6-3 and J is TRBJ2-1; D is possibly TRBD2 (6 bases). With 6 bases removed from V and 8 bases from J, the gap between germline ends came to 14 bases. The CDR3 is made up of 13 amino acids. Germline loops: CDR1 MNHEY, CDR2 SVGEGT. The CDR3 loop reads CASRVAVGHEQFF. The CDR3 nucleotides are TGTGCCAGCAGAGTAGCGGTGGGGCATGAGCAGTTCTTC.

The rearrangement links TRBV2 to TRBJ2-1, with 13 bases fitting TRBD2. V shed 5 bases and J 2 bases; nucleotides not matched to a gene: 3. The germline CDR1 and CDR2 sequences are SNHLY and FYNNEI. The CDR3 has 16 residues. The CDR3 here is CASSPGLAGTYNEQFF. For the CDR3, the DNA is TGTGCCAGCAGTCCGGGACTAGCGGGGACCTACAATGAGCAGTTCTTC.

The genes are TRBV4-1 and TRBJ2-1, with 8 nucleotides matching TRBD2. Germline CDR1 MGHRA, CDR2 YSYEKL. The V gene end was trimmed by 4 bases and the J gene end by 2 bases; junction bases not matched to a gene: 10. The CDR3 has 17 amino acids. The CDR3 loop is CASSRSSLAAPYNEQFF. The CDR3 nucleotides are TGCGCCAGCAGCCGCTCTTCACTAGCGGCTCCCTACAATGAGCAGTTCTTC.

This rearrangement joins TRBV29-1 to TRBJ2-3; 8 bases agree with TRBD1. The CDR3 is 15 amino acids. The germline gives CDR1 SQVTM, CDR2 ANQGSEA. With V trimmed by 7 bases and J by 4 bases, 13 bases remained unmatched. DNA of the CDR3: TGCAGCGCCACTCAGGGGGCGGTTTGGCCAGATACGCAGTATTTT. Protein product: CSATQGAVWPDTQYF.

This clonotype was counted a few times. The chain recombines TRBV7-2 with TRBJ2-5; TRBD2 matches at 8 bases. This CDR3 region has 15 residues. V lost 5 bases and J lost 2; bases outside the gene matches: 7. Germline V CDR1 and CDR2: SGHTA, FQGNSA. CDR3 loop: CASSATGTRQETQYF. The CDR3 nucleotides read TGTGCCAGCAGCGCTACCGGGACTAGACAAGAGACCCAGTACTTC.

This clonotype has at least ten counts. DNA of the CDR3: TGCGCCAGCACCGTGGGACAGGGAGGTAACACTGAAGCTTTCTTT. Its protein is CASTVGQGGNTEAFF. V gene TRBV5-1 combines with J gene TRBJ1-1, with 9 positions matching TRBD1. Per the germline V gene, CDR1 is SGHRS and CDR2 is YFSETQ. CDR3 length: 15 residues. V trimming: 6 bases; J trimming: 2 bases; junction bases outside the gene matches: 8.

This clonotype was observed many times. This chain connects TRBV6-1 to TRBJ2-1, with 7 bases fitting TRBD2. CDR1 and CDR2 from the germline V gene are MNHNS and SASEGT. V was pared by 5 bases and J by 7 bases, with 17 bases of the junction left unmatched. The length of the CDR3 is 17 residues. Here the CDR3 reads CASSWGVRVGGRNEQFF. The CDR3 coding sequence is TGTGCCAGCAGTTGGGGAGTTAGGGTGGGGGGGAGAAATGAGCAGTTCTTC.

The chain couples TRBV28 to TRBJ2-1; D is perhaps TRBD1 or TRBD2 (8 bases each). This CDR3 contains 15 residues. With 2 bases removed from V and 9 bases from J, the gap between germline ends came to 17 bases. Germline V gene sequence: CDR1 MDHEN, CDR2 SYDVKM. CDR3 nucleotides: TGTGCCAGCAGTTTAGGACAGGGCGCGGGGGGTGAGCAGTTCTTC. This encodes CASSLGQGAGGEQFF.